This T cell receptor beta chain emerged from a study of blood T cell repertoires in COVID-19. Study in general: Sample material is recorded as cDNA or gDNA derived from T cells, B-cell-depleted T cells, or PBMCs.

Assay used: immunoSEQ multiplex PCR; TCRdb lists only in-frame clones, some missing. The profile shows about 190,000 clones, approximately 90% of them singletons. The CDR3 is 12 residues long. V was cut by 1 base and J by 7 bases, with 5 bases left in between. As concerns this clone: This sample also contains other DNA sequences that code for the same CDR3.

Sequenced sample: peripheral blood. This chain joins TRBV12-3 or TRBV12-4 and TRBJ1-5; D gene uncertain. This receptor was identified in a man between 25 and 39 years old with acute or convalescent COVID-19. The CDR3 DNA is TGTGCCAGCAGTTTAGGAGGGCAGCCCCAGCATTTT. This codes for CASSLGGQPQHF.